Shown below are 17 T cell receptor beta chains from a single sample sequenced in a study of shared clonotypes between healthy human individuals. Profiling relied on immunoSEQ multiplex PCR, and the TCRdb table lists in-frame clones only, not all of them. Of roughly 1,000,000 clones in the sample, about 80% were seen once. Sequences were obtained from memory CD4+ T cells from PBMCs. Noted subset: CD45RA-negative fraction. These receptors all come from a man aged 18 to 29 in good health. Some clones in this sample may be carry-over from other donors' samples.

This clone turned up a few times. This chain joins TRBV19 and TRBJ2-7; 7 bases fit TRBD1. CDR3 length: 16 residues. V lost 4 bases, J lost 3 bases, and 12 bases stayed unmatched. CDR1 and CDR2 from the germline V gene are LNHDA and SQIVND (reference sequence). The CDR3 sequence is CASSKTGAQGRYEQYF. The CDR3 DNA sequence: TGTGCCAGTAGTAAAACAGGGGCCCAGGGGCGCTACGAGCAGTACTTC.

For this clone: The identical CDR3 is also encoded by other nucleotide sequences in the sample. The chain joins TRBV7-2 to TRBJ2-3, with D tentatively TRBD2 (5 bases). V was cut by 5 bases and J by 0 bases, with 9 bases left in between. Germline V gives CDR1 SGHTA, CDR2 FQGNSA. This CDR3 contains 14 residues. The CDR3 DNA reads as TGTGCCAGCAGCCTAGGACTGAGCACAGATACGCAGTATTTT. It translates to CASSLGLSTDTQYF. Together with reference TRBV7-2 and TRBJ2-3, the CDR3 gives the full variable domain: GAGVSQSPSNKVTEKGKDVELRCDPISGHTALYWYRQSLGQGLEFLIYFQGNSAPDKSGLPSDRFSAERTGGSVSTLTIQRTQQEDSAVYLCASSLGLSTDTQYFGPGTRLTVL.

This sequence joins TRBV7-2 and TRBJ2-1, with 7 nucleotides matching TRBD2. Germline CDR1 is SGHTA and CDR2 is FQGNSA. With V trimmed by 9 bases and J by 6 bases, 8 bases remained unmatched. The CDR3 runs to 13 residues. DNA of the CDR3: TGTGCCAGTCGACTAGCATCGGGCAATGAGCAGTTCTTC. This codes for CASRLASGNEQFF. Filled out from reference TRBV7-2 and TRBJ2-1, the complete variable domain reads GAGVSQSPSNKVTEKGKDVELRCDPISGHTALYWYRQSLGQGLEFLIYFQGNSAPDKSGLPSDRFSAERTGGSVSTLTIQRTQQEDSAVYLCASRLASGNEQFFGPGTRLTVL.

CDR3 residues: CASSAGQGSSYEQYF. CDR3 nucleotide sequence: TGCGCCAGCAGCGCTGGACAGGGGAGCTCCTACGAGCAGTACTTC. The rearrangement uses TRBV4-1 and TRBJ2-7, with TRBD1 matching over 9 bases. The CDR3 runs to 15 residues. The trim removed 5 bases at V and 0 bases at J, leaving 5 bases unmatched. The germline V gene has CDR1 MGHRA and CDR2 YSYEKL.

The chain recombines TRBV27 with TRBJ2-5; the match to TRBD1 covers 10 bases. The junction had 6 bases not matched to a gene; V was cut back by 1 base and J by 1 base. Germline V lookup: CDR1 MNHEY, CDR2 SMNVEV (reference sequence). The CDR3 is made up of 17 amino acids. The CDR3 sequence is CASSLWGDRGPQETQYF. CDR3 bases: TGTGCCAGCAGTTTATGGGGGGACAGGGGACCCCAAGAGACCCAGTACTTC.

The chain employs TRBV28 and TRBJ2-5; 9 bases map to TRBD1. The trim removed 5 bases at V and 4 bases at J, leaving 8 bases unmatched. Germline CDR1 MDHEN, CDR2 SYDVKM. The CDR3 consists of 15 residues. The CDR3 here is CASSEDRGSGETQYF. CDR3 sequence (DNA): TGTGCCAGCAGTGAGGACAGGGGAAGTGGAGAGACCCAGTACTTC.

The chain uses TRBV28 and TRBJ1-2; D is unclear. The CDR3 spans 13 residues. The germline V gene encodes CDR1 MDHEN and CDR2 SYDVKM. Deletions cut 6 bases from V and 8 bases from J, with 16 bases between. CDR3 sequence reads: CASSQPAGGGYTF. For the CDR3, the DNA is TGTGCCAGCAGCCAACCGGCAGGAGGGGGCTACACCTTC.

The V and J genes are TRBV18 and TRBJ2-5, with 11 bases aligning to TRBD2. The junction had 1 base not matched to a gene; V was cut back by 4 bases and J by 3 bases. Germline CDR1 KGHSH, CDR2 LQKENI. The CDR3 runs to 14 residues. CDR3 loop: CASSLAGGEETQYF. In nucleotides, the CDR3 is TGTGCCAGCTCACTAGCGGGAGGGGAAGAGACCCAGTACTTC.

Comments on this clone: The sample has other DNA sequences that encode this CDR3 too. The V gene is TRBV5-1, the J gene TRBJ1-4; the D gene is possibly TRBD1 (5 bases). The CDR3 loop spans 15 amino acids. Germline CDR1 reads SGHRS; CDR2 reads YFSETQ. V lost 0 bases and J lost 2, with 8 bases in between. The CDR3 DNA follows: TGCGCCAGCAGCTTGGTGGCAGGGACTAATGAAAAACTGTTTTTT. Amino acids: CASSLVAGTNEKLFF.

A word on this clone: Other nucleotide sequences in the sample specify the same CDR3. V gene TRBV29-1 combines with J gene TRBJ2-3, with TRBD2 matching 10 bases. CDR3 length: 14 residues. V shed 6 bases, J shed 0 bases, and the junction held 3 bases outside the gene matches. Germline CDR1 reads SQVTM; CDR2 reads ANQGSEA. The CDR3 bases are TGCAGCGTCGGACTAGCGGCTAGCACAGATACGCAGTATTTT. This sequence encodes CSVGLAASTDTQYF.

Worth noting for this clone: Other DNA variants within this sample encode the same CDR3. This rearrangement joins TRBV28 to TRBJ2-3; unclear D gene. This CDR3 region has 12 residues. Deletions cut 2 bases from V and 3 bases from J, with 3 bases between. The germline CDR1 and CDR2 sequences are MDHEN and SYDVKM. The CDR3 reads CASSLRTDTQYF. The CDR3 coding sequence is TGTGCCAGCAGTTTACGGACAGATACGCAGTATTTT.

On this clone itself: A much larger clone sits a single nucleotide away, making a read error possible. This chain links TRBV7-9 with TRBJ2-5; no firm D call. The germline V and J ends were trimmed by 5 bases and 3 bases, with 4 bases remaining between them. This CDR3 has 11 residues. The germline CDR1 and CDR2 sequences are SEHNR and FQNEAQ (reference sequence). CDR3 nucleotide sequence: TGTGCCAGCAGCATAAAAGAGACCCAGTACTTC. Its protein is CASSIKETQYF.

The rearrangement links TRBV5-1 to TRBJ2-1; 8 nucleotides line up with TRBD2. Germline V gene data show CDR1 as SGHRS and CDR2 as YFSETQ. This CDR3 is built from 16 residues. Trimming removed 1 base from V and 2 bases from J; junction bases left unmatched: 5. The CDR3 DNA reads TGCGCCAGCAGCTTGCTCCGGCGGGGGGCCTACAATGAGCAGTTCTTC. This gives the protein CASSLLRRGAYNEQFF.

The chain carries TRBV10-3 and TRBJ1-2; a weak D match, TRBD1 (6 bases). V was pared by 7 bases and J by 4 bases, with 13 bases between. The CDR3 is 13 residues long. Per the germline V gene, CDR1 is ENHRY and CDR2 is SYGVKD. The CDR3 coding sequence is TGTGCCATCAATCCGGGACAAAGCTATGGCTACACCTTC. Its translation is CAINPGQSYGYTF.

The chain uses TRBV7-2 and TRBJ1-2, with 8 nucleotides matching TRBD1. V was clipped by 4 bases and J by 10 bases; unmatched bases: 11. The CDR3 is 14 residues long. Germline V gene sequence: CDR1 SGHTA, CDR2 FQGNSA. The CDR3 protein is CASSSADRAAYYTF. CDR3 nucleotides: TGTGCCAGCAGCTCCGCGGACAGGGCCGCGTACTACACCTTC.

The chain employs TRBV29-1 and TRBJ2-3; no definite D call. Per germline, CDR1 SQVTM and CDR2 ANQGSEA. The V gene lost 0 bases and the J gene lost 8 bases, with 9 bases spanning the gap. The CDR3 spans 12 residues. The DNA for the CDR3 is TGCAGCGTTGAAGATAAAGTGGTTACGCAGTATTTT. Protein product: CSVEDKVVTQYF.

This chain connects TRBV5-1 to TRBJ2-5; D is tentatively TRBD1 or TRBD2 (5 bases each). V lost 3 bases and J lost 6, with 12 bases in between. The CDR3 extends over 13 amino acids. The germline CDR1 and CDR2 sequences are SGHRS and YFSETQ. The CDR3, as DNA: TGCGCCAGCAGCTGGGGGTACTTTCAGACCCAGTACTTC. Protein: CASSWGYFQTQYF.